The TCR beta chain under discussion was sequenced for a study of technical replicates of blood from a few donors. V was pared by 0 bases and J by 3 bases, with 8 bases between. Germline loops: CDR1 SEHNR, CDR2 FQNEAQ (reference sequence). The CDR3 has 14 residues. This clone was observed a handful of times. Assay: immunoSEQ multiplex PCR; the TCRdb copy retains only in-frame clones and omits some. The sample contains about 83,000 clones, 90% to 98% of which appear only once. The chain is built from TRBV7-9 and TRBJ1-1; D is unresolved. This clonotype was obtained from a human donor in good health. The sample taken for sequencing was T cells isolated from PBMCs. CDR3 loop: CASSLARFYTEAFF. The CDR3 DNA reads TGTGCCAGCAGCTTAGCGAGGTTTTACACTGAAGCTTTCTTT. The entire variable domain, with the rest obtained from reference TRBV7-9 and TRBJ1-1, is as follows: DTGVSQNPRHKITKRGQNVTFRCDPISEHNRLYWYRQTLGQGPEFLTYFQNEAQLEKSRLLSDRFSAERPKGSFSTLEIQRTEQGDSAMYLCASSLARFYTEAFFGQGTRLTVV.